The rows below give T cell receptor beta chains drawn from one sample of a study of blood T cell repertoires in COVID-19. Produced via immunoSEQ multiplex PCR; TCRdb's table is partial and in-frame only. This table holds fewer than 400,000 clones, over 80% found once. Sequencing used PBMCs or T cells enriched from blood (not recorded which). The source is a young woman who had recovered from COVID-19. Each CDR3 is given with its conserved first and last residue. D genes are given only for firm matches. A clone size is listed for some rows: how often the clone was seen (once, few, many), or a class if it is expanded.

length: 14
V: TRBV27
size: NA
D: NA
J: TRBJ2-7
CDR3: CASSPRIRAYEQYF
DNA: TGTGCCAGCAGTCCCCGTATCAGGGCTTACGAGCAGTACTTC

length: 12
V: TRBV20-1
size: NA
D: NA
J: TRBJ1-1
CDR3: CSASDRNTEAFF
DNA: TGCAGTGCTAGTGACAGGAACACTGAAGCTTTCTTT

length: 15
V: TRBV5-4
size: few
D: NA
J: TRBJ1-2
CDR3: CASSTGDRRPNGYTF
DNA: TGTGCCAGCAGCACTGGCGACAGACGGCCGAATGGCTACACCTTC

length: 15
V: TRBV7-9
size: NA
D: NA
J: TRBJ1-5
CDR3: CASSQGAGGGQPQHF
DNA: TGTGCCAGCAGCCAGGGTGCGGGGGGCGGTCAGCCCCAGCATTTT

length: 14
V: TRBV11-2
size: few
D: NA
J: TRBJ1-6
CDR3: CASSLADTYSPLHF
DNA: TGTGCCAGCAGCTTAGCGGACACCTATTCACCCCTCCACTTT

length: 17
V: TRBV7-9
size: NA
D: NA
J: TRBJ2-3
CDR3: CASSLSSSGGSTDTQYF
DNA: TGTGCCAGCAGCTTATCCTCGTCTGGCGGGTCCACAGATACGCAGTATTTT

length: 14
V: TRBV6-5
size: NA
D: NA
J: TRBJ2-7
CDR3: CASSYRDSSYEQYF
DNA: TGTGCCAGCAGTTATCGGGACTCCTCCTACGAGCAGTACTTC

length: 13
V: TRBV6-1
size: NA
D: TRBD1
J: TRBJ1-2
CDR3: CASSRDRGYGYTF
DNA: TGTGCCAGCAGTCGGGACAGGGGTTATGGCTACACCTTC

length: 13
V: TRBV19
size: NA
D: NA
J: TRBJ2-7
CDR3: CASSNRDTYEQYF
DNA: TGTGCCAGTAGCAACCGAGACACCTACGAGCAGTACTTC

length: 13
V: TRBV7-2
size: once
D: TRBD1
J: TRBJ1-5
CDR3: CASSTGGNQPQHF
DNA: TGTGCCAGCAGCACAGGGGGAAATCAGCCCCAGCATTTT

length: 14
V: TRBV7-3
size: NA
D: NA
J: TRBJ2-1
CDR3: CASSSSPQGGEQFF
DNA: TGTGCCAGCAGCTCGAGCCCACAGGGCGGTGAGCAGTTCTTC

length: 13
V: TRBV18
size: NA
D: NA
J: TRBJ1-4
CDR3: CASSTATNEKLFF
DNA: TGTGCCAGCTCGACTGCAACTAATGAAAAACTGTTTTTT

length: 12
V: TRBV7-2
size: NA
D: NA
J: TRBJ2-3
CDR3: CASSLLEDTQYF
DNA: TGTGCCAGCAGCCTTTTAGAGGATACGCAGTATTTT

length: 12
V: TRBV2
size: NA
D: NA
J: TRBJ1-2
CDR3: CASSGTEYGYTF
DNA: TGTGCCAGCAGTGGGACAGAGTATGGCTACACCTTC

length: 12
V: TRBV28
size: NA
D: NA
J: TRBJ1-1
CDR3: CASSLPTGSAFF
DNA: TGTGCCAGCAGTTTACCCACAGGGTCGGCTTTCTTT

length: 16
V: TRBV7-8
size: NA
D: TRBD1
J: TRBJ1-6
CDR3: CASSSNPGQVWSPLHF
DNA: TGTGCCAGCAGCTCGAACCCGGGACAGGTTTGGTCACCCCTCCACTTT

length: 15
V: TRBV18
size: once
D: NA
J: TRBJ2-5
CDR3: CASSLTGLLQETQYF
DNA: TGTGCCAGCTCACTGACCGGACTTTTACAAGAGACCCAGTACTTC

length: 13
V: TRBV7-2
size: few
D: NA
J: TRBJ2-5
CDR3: CASAPPGRETQYF
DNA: TGTGCCAGCGCACCCCCAGGCCGAGAGACCCAGTACTTC

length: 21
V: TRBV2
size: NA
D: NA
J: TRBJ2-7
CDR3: CASRLVSLGVWSRPSNYEQYF
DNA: TGTGCCAGCAGACTAGTATCCCTCGGGGTTTGGTCTAGGCCCTCAAACTACGAGCAGTACTTC

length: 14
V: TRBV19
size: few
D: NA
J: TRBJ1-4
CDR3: CASSMDRPTEKLFF
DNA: TGTGCCAGTAGTATGGACAGACCAACTGAAAAACTGTTTTTT

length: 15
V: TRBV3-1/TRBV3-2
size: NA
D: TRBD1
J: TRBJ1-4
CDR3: CASSQSDRGNEKLFF
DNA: TGTGCCAGCAGCCAATCCGACAGGGGTAATGAAAAACTGTTTTTT

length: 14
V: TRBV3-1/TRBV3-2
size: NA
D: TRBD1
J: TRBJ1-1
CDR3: CASSHHDRGQGAFF
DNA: TGTGCCAGCAGCCACCACGACAGGGGGCAAGGAGCTTTCTTT

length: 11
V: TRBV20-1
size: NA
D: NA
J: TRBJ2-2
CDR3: CSASGTGELFF
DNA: TGCAGTGCTTCGGGAACCGGGGAGCTGTTTTTT

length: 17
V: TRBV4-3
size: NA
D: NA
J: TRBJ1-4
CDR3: CASSQDNWAGINEKLFF
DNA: TGCGCCAGCAGCCAAGACAACTGGGCAGGGATCAATGAAAAACTGTTTTTT

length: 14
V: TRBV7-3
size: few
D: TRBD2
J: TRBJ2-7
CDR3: CASSPNGGAYEQYF
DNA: TGTGCCAGCAGCCCGAACGGGGGGGCCTACGAGCAGTACTTC

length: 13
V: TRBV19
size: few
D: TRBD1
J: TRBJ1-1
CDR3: CASSILGTDEAFF
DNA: TGTGCCAGTAGTATTCTGGGGACAGATGAAGCTTTCTTT

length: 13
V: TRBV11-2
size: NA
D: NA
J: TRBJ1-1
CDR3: CASSRGVTTEAFF
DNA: TGTGCCAGCAGCCGGGGGGTGACCACTGAAGCTTTCTTT

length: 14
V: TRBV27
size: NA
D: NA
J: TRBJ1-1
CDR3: CASSLAGARTEAFF
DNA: TGTGCCAGCAGTCTCGCAGGGGCGAGGACTGAAGCTTTCTTT

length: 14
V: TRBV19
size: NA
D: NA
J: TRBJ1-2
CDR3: CASRGARSLYGYTF
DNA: TGTGCCAGTAGAGGGGCCAGGAGCCTCTATGGCTACACCTTC

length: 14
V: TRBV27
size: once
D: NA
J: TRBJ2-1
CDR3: CASMERGFKVEQFF
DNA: TGTGCCAGCATGGAACGCGGGTTTAAAGTTGAGCAGTTCTTC

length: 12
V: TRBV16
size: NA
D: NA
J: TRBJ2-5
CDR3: CASSQERGTQYF
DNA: TGTGCCAGCAGCCAGGAAAGAGGGACCCAGTACTTC

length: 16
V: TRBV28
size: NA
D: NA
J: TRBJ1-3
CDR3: CASRPSGHSSGNTIYF
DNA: TGTGCCAGCAGGCCATCGGGACACAGCTCTGGAAACACCATATATTTT

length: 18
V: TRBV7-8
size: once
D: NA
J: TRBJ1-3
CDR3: CASSSKGKDYVSGNTIYF
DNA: TGTGCCAGCAGCTCAAAGGGGAAGGATTATGTCTCTGGAAACACCATATATTTT

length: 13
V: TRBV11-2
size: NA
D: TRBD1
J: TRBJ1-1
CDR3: CASSPDRGVWAFF
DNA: TGTGCCAGCAGCCCGGACAGGGGGGTGTGGGCTTTCTTT

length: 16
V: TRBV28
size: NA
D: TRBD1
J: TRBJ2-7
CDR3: CASRASGTGKSYEQYF
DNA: TGTGCCAGCCGCGCCTCCGGGACAGGAAAATCCTACGAGCAGTACTTC